This T cell receptor beta chain was captured in a study of T cells after yellow fever vaccination. Overall study: Preparation used SMART-Seq v4 Ultra Low Input for the low-cell-number fractions. General study results and limits: Booster sampling recovered most clones from primary vaccination (less than 97% CD4, around 88% CD8). FACS-sorted repertoires might harbor abundant contaminating clonotypes from the bulk population.

This clonotype turned up a few times. What it binds is not known. Germline V gene data show CDR1 as LGHNA and CDR2 as YSLEER. This CDR3 is built from 14 residues. V dropped 4 bases and J dropped 3 bases, with 10 bases sitting between them. TCRdb re-called the 5' RACE reads with MiXCR, one entry per CDR3 protein. The table has some 300,000 distinct CDR3 sequences, about 11% seen once. The sequence was collected from a man aged 18 to 35 who received the YFV17D yellow fever vaccine. Material: CD4+ T cells sorted from PBMCs, obtained 45 days after the yellow fever booster vaccination. The V call is TRBV4-3, the J call TRBJ1-3; TRBD1 might be the D (6 bases). The CDR3 protein is CASSRDMIGNTIYF. The CDR3 DNA sequence: TGCGCCAGCAGCCGGGACATGATTGGAAACACCATATATTTT.